The 17 T cell receptor beta chains given below trace back to one sample, sequenced in a study of persistence of HIV-infected CD4 T cells. These receptors are not linked to any known antigen. Cells were stimulated nonspecifically with anti-CD3/anti-CD28 magnetic beads. Sorting of responding CD4+ T cells relied on upregulated CD40 ligand together with CD69. Sequencing used immunoSEQ version 4 in survey mode. TCRdb's table, derived via immunoSEQ multiplex PCR, lists solely in-frame clones and lacks some. The table shows more than 35,000 clones, with approximately 90% occurring only once. This sample comprised CD4+ T cells sorted from PBMCs after approximately 19-hour stimulation, obtained from a patient who received antiretroviral therapy. The receptor source for this set is an adult man with HIV who was CMV-seropositive.

The genes are TRBV28 and TRBJ1-2; D might be TRBD1 (5 bases). Trimming removed 0 bases at V and 1 base at J, with 6 bases between. This CDR3 contains 14 residues. Looked up from germline, CDR1 is MDHEN and CDR2 is SYDVKM. The CDR3 nucleotides are TGTGCCAGCAGTTTATGGGGGGGTAACTATGGCTACACCTTC. Translated: CASSLWGGNYGYTF.

Here the CDR3 reads CASSLVGHDGYTF. CDR3 in DNA: TGTGCCAGCAGTTTAGTAGGCCATGATGGCTACACCTTC. The V call is TRBV12-3 or TRBV12-4, the J call TRBJ1-2, with D unresolved. The CDR3 loop spans 13 amino acids. V dropped 1 base and J dropped 6 bases, with 9 bases sitting between them.

The chain joins TRBV24-1 to TRBJ1-2, with 12 bases identical to TRBD1. The CDR3 has 16 residues. Trimming removed 4 bases from V and 4 bases from J; junction bases left unmatched: 6. Germline assignment: CDR1 KGHDR and CDR2 SFDVKD. Here the CDR3 DNA reads TGTGCCACCAGTGAGGCGGGACAGGGGGCTATCTATGGCTACACCTTC. As protein: CATSEAGQGAIYGYTF.

The chain combines TRBV7-8 with TRBJ2-7, with 10 bases identical to TRBD1. V shed 8 bases and J 3 bases; nucleotides not matched to a gene: 4. The germline CDR1 and CDR2 sequences are SGHVS and FQNEAQ. This CDR3 is built from 13 residues. The CDR3 loop is CASFRDRGYEQYF. CDR3 bases: TGTGCCAGCTTCCGGGACAGGGGCTACGAGCAGTACTTC. The full variable domain, its missing parts supplied by reference TRBV7-8 and TRBJ2-7, is GAGVSQSPRYKVAKRGQDVALRCDPISGHVSLFWYQQALGQGPEFLTYFQNEAQLDKSGLPSDRFFAERPEGSVSTLKIQRTQQEDSAVYLCASFRDRGYEQYFGPGTRLTVT.

The rearrangement joins TRBV6-4 to TRBJ2-3, with a weak D call TRBD2 (6 bases). The CDR3 totals 14 residues. V shed 4 bases and J shed 5 bases, with 13 bases lying between them. Per the germline V gene, CDR1 is MRHNA and CDR2 is SNTAGT. The CDR3 is CASSVNGGGDTQYF. CDR3 nucleotide sequence: TGTGCCAGCAGTGTCAACGGGGGTGGAGATACGCAGTATTTT.

The V and J genes are TRBV10-1 and TRBJ2-1; TRBD1 is a possible D gene (5 bases). From germline, CDR1 is WNHNN and CDR2 SYGVQD (reference sequence). The CDR3 has 17 amino acids. V lost 6 bases to trimming and J lost 1 base, with 19 bases between them. DNA of the CDR3: TGCGCCAGCAGCCGAGTTAGGGATGGGGCTTCCTACAATGAGCAGTTCTTC. It encodes CASSRVRDGASYNEQFF.

CDR3 bases: TGCGCCAGCAGGAGGGGGTGGGACACTGAAGCTTTCTTT. It encodes CASRRGWDTEAFF. V usage is TRBV10-1 and J usage is TRBJ1-1, with a weak D call TRBD1 (6 bases). Germline V gives CDR1 WNHNN, CDR2 SYGVQD (reference sequence). Trimming took off 6 bases at V and 3 bases at J, with 11 bases between the two ends. This CDR3 has 13 amino acids.

This chain uses TRBV19 with TRBJ2-3; no clear D gene. Germline CDR1 is LNHDA and CDR2 is SQIVND (reference sequence). The CDR3 loop spans 15 amino acids. The ends were cut back, 3 bases at V and 3 bases at J, with 13 bases in the middle. CDR3: CASSMDGGWTDTQYF. The CDR3 DNA is TGTGCCAGTAGTATGGATGGTGGTTGGACAGATACGCAGTATTTT.

This chain uses TRBV11-3 with TRBJ2-3, with no clear D. The V gene lost 0 bases and the J gene lost 11 bases, with 12 bases spanning the gap. Germline lookup yields CDR1 SGHNT and CDR2 YENEEA. There are 13 residues in the CDR3. The CDR3 DNA sequence: TGTGCCAGCAGCTTAGAAGGGCTTAGCAAGCAGTATTTT. Its translation is CASSLEGLSKQYF.

V usage is TRBV18 and J usage is TRBJ1-4; D may be TRBD1 (5 bases). Germline CDR1 is KGHSH and CDR2 is LQKENI. This CDR3 contains 17 residues. V was trimmed by 6 bases and J by 0 bases, leaving 17 bases between them. The CDR3 nucleotides read TGTGCCAGCTCTTCCCAATCGGGGCCTGCAACTAATGAAAAACTGTTTTTT. Its protein is CASSSQSGPATNEKLFF.

CDR3 loop: CASSVGSRNEQYF. The DNA for the CDR3 is TGTGCCAGCAGCGTCGGGTCGAGGAACGAGCAGTACTTC. The chain links TRBV9 to TRBJ2-7, with D unclear. Per germline, CDR1 SGDLS and CDR2 YYNGEE. This CDR3 is built from 13 residues. Trimming pared 2 bases from V and 5 bases from J, leaving 11 bases between.

This clone was counted a single time. The chain couples TRBV24-1 to TRBJ2-2; the D is unclear. Trimming shortened V by 3 bases and J by 0 bases, and 4 bases separated the two germline ends. Germline V CDR1 and CDR2: KGHDR, SFDVKD. CDR3 length: 14 residues. The CDR3 DNA reads TGTGCCACCAGTGATCGCGCGAACACCGGGGAGCTGTTTTTT. Amino acid sequence: CATSDRANTGELFF.

CDR3: CASRSGANVLTF. CDR3 sequence (DNA): TGTGCCAGCAGATCTGGGGCCAACGTCCTGACTTTC. J is TRBJ2-6 and V is TRBV2; D remains unclear. CDR1 SNHLY and CDR2 FYNNEI come from the germline V gene. With 6 bases removed from V and 1 base from J, the gap between germline ends came to 1 base. The CDR3 contains 12 residues. Looking up the rest from reference TRBV2 and TRBJ2-6 gives the full variable domain: EPEVTQTPSHQVTQMGQEVILRCVPISNHLYFYWYRQILGQKVEFLVSFYNNEISEKSEIFDDQFSVERPDGSNFTLKIRSTKLEDSAMYFCASRSGANVLTFGAGSRLTVL.

This sequence joins TRBV15 and TRBJ1-5; no clear D. Germline lookup yields CDR1 LNHNV and CDR2 YYDKDF (reference sequence). V lost 0 bases and J lost 4, with 7 bases in between. This CDR3 spans 14 amino acids. CDR3 amino acids: CATSRDRLNQPQHF. CDR3 DNA: TGTGCCACCAGCAGAGACAGACTTAATCAGCCCCAGCATTTT.

CDR3 protein: CASSLDSEKLFF. CDR3 bases: TGTGCCAGCAGCTTGGACAGTGAAAAACTGTTTTTT. J is TRBJ1-4 and V is TRBV7-8; weak D call: TRBD1 (6 bases). CDR1 and CDR2 (germline): SGHVS, FQNEAQ. This CDR3 is built from 12 residues. V was clipped by 3 bases and J by 7 bases, with 6 bases between them.

This chain connects TRBV2 to TRBJ2-6; D not resolved. The length of the CDR3 is 15 residues. Trimming took off 1 base at V and 5 bases at J, with 9 bases between the two ends. Germline V gene lookup returns CDR1 SNHLY and CDR2 FYNNEI. The CDR3 here is CASSEDRARANVLTF. CDR3 DNA sequence: TGTGCCAGCAGTGAAGACCGGGCCAGGGCCAACGTCCTGACTTTC.

This chain joins TRBV2 and TRBJ2-3, with 11 bases aligning to TRBD2. Germline CDR1 SNHLY, CDR2 FYNNEI. The V and J ends lost 6 bases and 2 bases, in that order; junction bases with no gene match: 7. The CDR3 is made up of 16 amino acids. CDR3 in amino acids: CASSFSGGASTDTQYF. In DNA, the CDR3 is TGTGCCAGCAGCTTTAGCGGGGGGGCTTCCACAGATACGCAGTATTTT. The variable domain in full, with the rest retrieved from reference TRBV2 and TRBJ2-3, is EPEVTQTPSHQVTQMGQEVILRCVPISNHLYFYWYRQILGQKVEFLVSFYNNEISEKSEIFDDQFSVERPDGSNFTLKIRSTKLEDSAMYFCASSFSGGASTDTQYFGPGTRLTVL.